What follows describes a single T cell receptor (beta chain). What it binds is unknown. Using immunoSEQ multiplex PCR, the repertoire was profiled, and TCRdb retains in-frame clones only, with some absent. The repertoire holds around 43,000 clones, with around 96% as singletons. The data were obtained in a study of T cells in tuberculosis. As for the study in general: The T cells targeted glucose monomycolate, a mycobacterial lipid, via CD1B.

The CDR3 length is 12 residues. Germline loops: CDR1 MNHNS, CDR2 SASEGT. The V gene lost 10 bases and the J gene lost 5 bases, with 14 bases spanning the gap. Overall study results and limits: Classification accuracy was roughly 87% (AUROC over 0.85) with the GMM-specific repertoire.

The receptor was derived from a donor aged 10-29 years with latent tuberculosis or without tuberculosis infection. This chain joins TRBV6-1 and TRBJ2-5; D perhaps matches TRBD2 (7 bases). The sequencing input was PBMCs. The CDR3, as DNA: TGTGCCATCGGGGAGGGGGGGGAGACCCAGTACTTC. This gives the protein CAIGEGGETQYF.